Following are 9 T cell receptor beta chains from one sample sequenced in a study of glioma-infiltrating T cells. TCR alpha and beta CDR3 regions were amplified from RNA using iRepertoire nested multiplex PCR. TCRdb used MiXCR to reprocess the multiplex PCR reads, holding one entry per CDR3 protein. The repertoire consists of some 160,000 distinct CDR3 sequences, with about 46% occurring once and the leading ten covering 5% to 5.5%. Sequenced input: glioma tissue, nonneoplastic brain tissue, or PBMCs (not recorded which). The receptors come from a human donor with low-grade glioma or glioblastoma, undergoing nonglioma brain surgery, or in good health (not recorded which).

This clonotype appeared a few times. The genes are TRBV18 and TRBJ2-3; the D gene is possibly TRBD2 (6 bases). CDR1 and CDR2 from the germline V gene are KGHSH and LQKENI. This CDR3 comprises 15 residues. The V end lost 3 bases, the J end lost 2 bases, and 12 bases lay between the germline ends. In DNA, the CDR3 is TGTGCCAGCTCACCCCGGGACTCGAACACAGATACGCAGTATTTT. Translated: CASSPRDSNTDTQYF.

This clonotype was observed a handful of times. Relative to the germline gene, one junction end is altered; a read error may explain this. This chain joins TRBV9 and TRBJ2-1; D not resolved. Germline V gene data show CDR1 as SGDLS and CDR2 as YYNGEE. The CDR3 runs to 14 residues. The CDR3 nucleotides read TGTGCCAGCAGCGTAGGAGGCAGCTCCAATGAGCAATTCTTC. This codes for CASSVGGSSNEQFF.

This clonotype has more than one count but fewer than ten. The chain uses TRBV11-2 and TRBJ2-5; 11 bases map to TRBD1. This CDR3 region has 16 residues. J gave up 5 bases and V 1 base, and 6 bases lay outside the gene matches. Germline assignment: CDR1 SGHAT and CDR2 FQNNGV. The CDR3 protein is CASSLVRDRGTETQYF. The CDR3 DNA sequence: TGTGCCAGCAGCTTAGTACGGGACAGGGGGACTGAGACCCAGTACTTC.

V is TRBV3-1 and J is TRBJ2-1; 7 bases line up with TRBD2. The V and J ends lost 5 bases and 0 bases, in that order; junction bases with no gene match: 10. Germline V gene lookup returns CDR1 LGHDT and CDR2 YNNKEL (reference sequence). There are 17 residues in the CDR3. The CDR3 nucleotides are TGTGCCAGCAGCTACCGACTAGCTCGCAGCTCCTACAATGAGCAGTTCTTC. Its translation: CASSYRLARSSYNEQFF.

The chain recombines TRBV27 with TRBJ1-2; tentatively, D is TRBD1 (5 bases). Germline CDR1 MNHEY, CDR2 SMNVEV (reference sequence). V was clipped by 2 bases and J by 10 bases, with 17 bases between them. The CDR3 contains 14 residues. CDR3 coding DNA: TGTGCCAGCAGTTTAAGGGGAGGTGGGACTGTCTACACCTTC. Residues: CASSLRGGGTVYTF.

This clonotype has a handful of counts. The chain uses TRBV2 and TRBJ2-7; no clear D gene. V gave up 4 bases and J gave up 7 bases, with 14 bases separating them. The CDR3 totals 13 residues. In germline, CDR1 is SNHLY, CDR2 FYNNEI. CDR3 DNA: TGTGCCAGCAGTGTCGACGGCAGGATTGAGCAGTACTTC. As protein: CASSVDGRIEQYF.

Ten or more counts support this clonotype. The chain employs TRBV10-2 and TRBJ1-5, with D unclear. Germline V gives CDR1 WSHSY, CDR2 SAAADI. Trimming left V 3 bases short and J 5 bases short, with 11 bases between. This CDR3 is built from 14 residues. The CDR3 DNA follows: TGCGCCAGCAGTGATGTCTTGAGGGATCAGCCCCAGCATTTT. Residues: CASSDVLRDQPQHF.

A remark on this clonotype: A read error may be the cause here, since a much bigger clone is one base away. This chain links TRBV20-1 with TRBJ1-2; D not certain. Germline V CDR1 and CDR2: DFQATT, SNEGSKA (reference sequence). The CDR3 contains 13 residues. Trimming shortened V by 6 bases and J by 8 bases, and 19 bases separated the two germline ends. The CDR3 bases are TGCAGTGCAACTAAAACGCAAAGGTTGGGCTACACCTTC. It yields the protein CSATKTQRLGYTF.

This clonotype was seen repeatedly, ten times or more. In DNA form, the CDR3 reads TGTGCCACCCTACTGACAGGGACGAGCGAGCAGTTCTTC. Translating it yields CATLLTGTSEQFF. The chain uses TRBV28 and TRBJ2-1; TRBD1 matches at 7 bases. The CDR3 contains 13 residues. The germline CDR1 and CDR2 sequences are MDHEN and SYDVKM. The V and J ends lost 10 bases and 10 bases, in that order; junction bases with no gene match: 13.